A single sample is the source of the 2 T cell receptor beta chains below, sequenced in a study of shared clonotypes between healthy human individuals. In the naive CD8 group, cells lacked CD45RO and were positively selected for CCR7, so terminally differentiated effector memory CD45RA+ cells were left out. The data were produced by immunoSEQ multiplex PCR, yet TCRdb's version contains in-frame clones alone and is incomplete. The sample yields over 750,000 clones, around 96% seen once. Sequencing was done on a sample of naive CD8+ T cells sorted from blood. The receptor source for this set is a man between 25 and 39 years old in good health.

Turning to this clone: Additional DNA sequences in this sample encode the identical CDR3. The rearrangement uses TRBV28 and TRBJ2-6, with D unclear. The germline CDR1 and CDR2 sequences are MDHEN and SYDVKM. The CDR3 is 15 amino acids. Trimming stripped 3 bases from V and 0 bases from J, with 6 bases between. The CDR3 region has the DNA TGTGCCAGCAGTTTCCTGTCCTCTGGGGCCAACGTCCTGACTTTC. Amino acid sequence: CASSFLSSGANVLTF.

This chain links TRBV6-4 with TRBJ2-2, with TRBD1 identical over 8 bases. Germline CDR1 reads MRHNA; CDR2 reads SNTAGT. The CDR3 consists of 14 residues. Trimming at V came to 3 bases and at J to 7 bases, leaving 4 bases not matched to a gene. CDR3 sequence reads: CASSESGGFGELFF. In DNA form, the CDR3 reads TGTGCCAGCAGTGAATCAGGGGGCTTCGGGGAGCTGTTTTTT.